The 11 T cell receptor beta chains given below trace back to one sample, sequenced in a study of cytomegalovirus exposure and HLA in healthy donors. PCR involved 60 Vbeta and 13 Jbeta primers. Using immunoSEQ multiplex PCR, the repertoire was profiled, and TCRdb retains in-frame clones only, with some absent. The sample has about 130,000 clones; 75% to 90% are singletons. Sequenced input: PBMCs. The origin of the receptors is a man aged 25-45 years in good health and CMV-seropositive.

J is TRBJ2-3 and V is TRBV18, with D possibly being TRBD2 (6 bases). Per the germline V gene, CDR1 is KGHSH and CDR2 is LQKENI. V was cut by 5 bases and J by 2 bases, with 20 bases left in between. The length of the CDR3 is 17 residues. The CDR3 DNA reads as TGTGCCAGCTCAACCCGAAAAGGTGGGGGGAACACAGATACGCAGTATTTT. Translated, it gives CASSTRKGGGNTDTQYF. The full variable domain, with the rest looked up from reference TRBV18 and TRBJ2-3, is NAGVMQNPRHLVRRRGQEARLRCSPMKGHSHVYWYRQLPEEGLKFMVYLQKENIIDESGMPKERFSAEFPKEGPSILRIQQVVRGDSAAYFCASSTRKGGGNTDTQYFGPGTRLTVL.

This chain joins TRBV30 and TRBJ2-7; 7 bases are shared with TRBD2. Trimming removed 3 bases from V and 2 bases from J; junction bases left unmatched: 10. This CDR3 is 15 amino acids long. CDR1 is GTSNPN, CDR2 SVGIG, per germline (reference sequence). In nucleotides, the CDR3 is TGTGCCTGGAGGGGGGAGGGCAGATCGACCTACGAGCAGTACTTC. This encodes CAWRGEGRSTYEQYF.

The CDR3 region is CASTLTAQGGNTIYF. Here the CDR3 DNA reads TGTGCCAGCACGCTTACAGCTCAGGGTGGAAACACCATATATTTT. The genes are TRBV7-9 and TRBJ1-3; possible D gene TRBD1, 5 bases. CDR1 and CDR2 (germline): SEHNR, FQNEAQ (reference sequence). V shed 7 bases and J shed 3 bases, with 16 bases lying between them. This CDR3 is built from 15 residues.

This chain uses TRBV5-5 with TRBJ1-6; 11 bases agree with TRBD1. The CDR3 covers 15 residues. Germline CDR1 and CDR2: SGHKS and YYEKEE (reference sequence). The V and J ends lost 6 bases and 11 bases, in that order; junction bases with no gene match: 10. The CDR3 DNA reads as TGTGCCAGCACCGAATGGACAGGGGGCCAGACACCCCTCCACTTT. Translating gives CASTEWTGGQTPLHF.

This rearrangement joins TRBV14 to TRBJ2-7; TRBD1 aligns across 9 bases. Germline V CDR1 and CDR2: SGHDN, FVKESK. Trimming at V came to 4 bases and at J to 3 bases, leaving 1 base not matched to a gene. The CDR3 extends over 13 amino acids. The CDR3 DNA reads TGTGCCAGCAGCCGGGGACAGGGCTACGAGCAGTACTTC. It is translated as CASSRGQGYEQYF. Full variable domain (rest looked up from reference TRBV14 and TRBJ2-7): EAGVTQFPSHSVIEKGQTVTLRCDPISGHDNLYWYRRVMGKEIKFLLHFVKESKQDESGMPNNRFLAERTGGTYSTLKVQPAELEDSGVYFCASSRGQGYEQYFGPGTRLTVT.

This rearrangement joins TRBV5-1 to TRBJ2-5, with TRBD2 as a possible D gene (5 bases). Per germline, CDR1 SGHRS and CDR2 YFSETQ. The CDR3 runs to 12 residues. V gave up 9 bases and J gave up 7 bases, with 16 bases separating them. The CDR3 spells CATEGDAGTQYF. CDR3 nucleotides: TGCGCCACCGAGGGTGATGCGGGGACCCAGTACTTC.

The chain carries TRBV9 and TRBJ1-4, with a weak D call TRBD1 (6 bases). Germline lookup yields CDR1 SGDLS and CDR2 YYNGEE. Between the trimmed V and J ends, which lost 4 bases and 4 bases, there was a span of 17 bases. This CDR3 is built from 16 residues. The CDR3 nucleotides read TGTGCCAGCAGCCCCCAAGCCGGGACATATAATGAAAAACTGTTTTTT. This gives the protein CASSPQAGTYNEKLFF. Filled out from reference TRBV9 and TRBJ1-4, the complete variable domain reads DSGVTQTPKHLITATGQRVTLRCSPRSGDLSVYWYQQSLDQGLQFLIQYYNGEERAKGNILERFSAQQFPDLHSELNLSSLELGDSALYFCASSPQAGTYNEKLFFGSGTQLSVL.

This clone was found a few times. V gene TRBV6-1 combines with J gene TRBJ1-6, with 8 bases fitting TRBD1. The CDR3 spans 15 residues. Germline V gene lookup returns CDR1 MNHNS and CDR2 SASEGT. The J segment lost 10 bases and the V segment lost 6 bases, leaving 11 bases of the junction unmatched. CDR3 amino acids: CASSTLGDRWSPLHF. The CDR3 bases are TGTGCCAGCAGCACGTTGGGGGACAGGTGGTCACCCCTCCACTTT.

The chain couples TRBV11-2 to TRBJ2-6; D might be TRBD1 (5 bases). CDR1 and CDR2 (germline): SGHAT, FQNNGV. The CDR3 runs to 16 residues. With 2 bases removed from V and 4 bases from J, the gap between germline ends came to 12 bases. The CDR3 coding sequence is TGTGCCAGCAGCTTAACGGTGGGGCTGGGGGCCAACGTCCTGACTTTC. Amino acids: CASSLTVGLGANVLTF.

J is TRBJ2-1 and V is TRBV5-1; 14 nucleotides line up with TRBD2. The CDR3 spans 18 residues. V shed 0 bases and J 3 bases; nucleotides not matched to a gene: 5. Germline V gives CDR1 SGHRS, CDR2 YFSETQ. The CDR3: CASSLGLAGGSYYNEQFF. The CDR3, as DNA: TGCGCCAGCAGCTTGGGACTAGCGGGGGGGTCCTACTACAATGAGCAGTTCTTC.

This clone turned up a few times. The V call is TRBV6-6, the J call TRBJ1-5, with 8 positions matching TRBD1. The CDR3 is 15 amino acids. V was clipped by 4 bases and J by 1 base; unmatched bases: 3. Looked up from germline, CDR1 is MNHNY and CDR2 is SVGAGI (reference sequence). This CDR3 reads CASSLDRVSNQPQHF. The CDR3 coding sequence is TGTGCCAGCAGTTTGGACAGGGTAAGCAATCAGCCCCAGCATTTT.